A single sample is the source of the 22 T cell receptor beta chains below, sequenced in a study of shared clonotypes between healthy human individuals. The method was immunoSEQ multiplex PCR; TCRdb's version includes in-frame clones alone and lacks a portion of them. The data show fewer than 1.6 million clones, around 98.5% seen once. Source material: naive CD4+ T cells sorted from blood. The sample's subset: CD45RA+ positively selected. These receptors were taken from a man aged 25 to 45 in good health.

The chain employs TRBV10-3 and TRBJ2-5, with TRBD2 identical over 9 bases. CDR1 is ENHRY, CDR2 SYGVKD, per germline. V trimming: 8 bases; J trimming: 0 bases; junction bases outside the gene matches: 7. This CDR3 spans 15 amino acids. The CDR3 region has the DNA TGTGCCATCGGGTCCCCTAGCGGGGACCAAGAGACCCAGTACTTC. This encodes CAIGSPSGDQETQYF.

The V call is TRBV5-1, the J call TRBJ2-7; no clear D gene. The V gene lost 4 bases and the J gene lost 6 bases, with 20 bases spanning the gap. This CDR3 has 15 amino acids. Germline V lookup: CDR1 SGHRS, CDR2 YFSETQ. The CDR3 region is CASSLPLGIPGEQYF. The CDR3 coding sequence is TGCGCCAGCAGCCTTCCGCTAGGGATTCCAGGCGAGCAGTACTTC.

The gene calls are TRBV5-6 and TRBJ2-3; D not resolved. Germline V CDR1 and CDR2: SGHDT, YYEEEE. V lost 0 bases to trimming and J lost 0 bases, with 14 bases between them. This CDR3 is built from 17 residues. The CDR3: CASSLEEFWASTDTQYF. CDR3 coding DNA: TGTGCCAGCAGCTTGGAGGAGTTCTGGGCCAGCACAGATACGCAGTATTTT. The full variable domain, in which reference TRBV5-6 and TRBJ2-3 provide the parts outside the CDR3, is DAGVTQSPTHLIKTRGQQVTLRCSPKSGHDTVSWYQQALGQGPQFIFQYYEEEERQRGNFPDRFSGHQFPNYSSELNVNALLLGDSALYLCASSLEEFWASTDTQYFGPGTRLTVL.

The CDR3 protein is CASSLAASGGNTDTQYF. Written as DNA, the CDR3 is TGCGCCAGCAGCTTGGCTGCTAGCGGAGGAAACACAGATACGCAGTATTTT. This sequence joins TRBV5-1 and TRBJ2-3; 7 nucleotides align to TRBD2. The germline gives CDR1 SGHRS, CDR2 YFSETQ. Trimming took 0 bases from V and 2 from J; bases not matched to a gene: 9. The CDR3 is 17 residues long.

V is TRBV5-6 and J is TRBJ1-2; TRBD1 agrees at 9 bases. CDR1 is SGHDT and CDR2 is YYEEEE in the germline V gene. V gave up 4 bases and J gave up 4 bases; unmatched junction bases: 5. This CDR3 contains 14 residues. The CDR3 region is CASSTGQGAYGYTF. The DNA for the CDR3 is TGTGCCAGCAGCACGGGACAGGGCGCCTATGGCTACACCTTC.

The count of this clone is one. The V and J genes are TRBV4-1 and TRBJ1-4; 7 bases fit TRBD1. The V and J ends lost 6 bases and 5 bases, in that order; junction bases with no gene match: 9. This CDR3 has 15 amino acids. Germline V gives CDR1 MGHRA, CDR2 YSYEKL. The CDR3 is CASSHGGGGNEKLFF. CDR3 DNA sequence: TGCGCCAGCAGTCACGGAGGGGGCGGGAATGAAAAACTGTTTTTT.

The rearrangement uses TRBV19 and TRBJ1-5; D is undetermined. V lost 3 bases and J 4 bases, leaving 7 bases between the germline ends. The CDR3 extends over 13 amino acids. CDR1 is LNHDA and CDR2 is SQIVND in the germline V gene (reference sequence). The CDR3: CASSILKNQPQHF. The CDR3 nucleotides are TGTGCCAGTAGTATCTTGAAAAATCAGCCCCAGCATTTT.

This clone was observed once. The V gene is TRBV18, the J gene TRBJ2-3, with D possibly called TRBD1 or TRBD2 (6 bases each). Trimming left V 2 bases short and J 2 bases short, with 20 bases between. Germline V gene sequence: CDR1 KGHSH, CDR2 LQKENI. The CDR3 is made up of 18 amino acids. The CDR3 sequence is CASSPRGLRGHITDTQYF. Written as DNA, the CDR3 is TGTGCCAGCTCACCAAGGGGACTCAGGGGACACATCACAGATACGCAGTATTTT.

V gene TRBV6-5 combines with J gene TRBJ1-5; tentatively, D is TRBD1 (5 bases). V was cut by 6 bases and J by 7 bases, with 16 bases left in between. The CDR3 totals 14 residues. Germline CDR1 and CDR2: MNHEY and SVGAGI. The CDR3 reads CASRPGRDRQPQHF. The CDR3 bases are TGTGCCAGCAGACCCGGCCGTGACAGACAGCCCCAGCATTTT.

This chain joins TRBV7-8 and TRBJ1-4; possibly TRBD1 for D (6 bases). The CDR3 is 17 amino acids. Germline V gives CDR1 SGHVS, CDR2 FQNEAQ. V was shortened by 3 bases and J by 8 bases, with 22 bases between the two germline ends. The CDR3, as DNA: TGTGCCAGCAGCTTCAACAGGGTTAGTCCAAATTTGGAAAAACTGTTTTTT. It codes for CASSFNRVSPNLEKLFF.

The chain carries TRBV4-2 and TRBJ2-2; TRBD2 matches at 9 bases. J lost 5 bases, V lost 2 bases, and 9 bases had no gene match. Germline loops: CDR1 LGHNA, CDR2 YNFKEQ. The CDR3 length is 17 residues. CDR3 DNA: TGTGCCAGCAGCCAACGCGAGGGACTAGCTTTGACCGGGGAGCTGTTTTTT. This gives the protein CASSQREGLALTGELFF.

This chain connects TRBV5-6 to TRBJ2-3; D gene uncertain. This CDR3 contains 14 residues. The V gene lost 0 bases and the J gene lost 0 bases, with 5 bases spanning the gap. Germline assignment: CDR1 SGHDT and CDR2 YYEEEE. The CDR3 sequence is CASSLESSTDTQYF. The CDR3 nucleotides are TGTGCCAGCAGCTTGGAGTCTAGCACAGATACGCAGTATTTT.

The chain has TRBV19 and TRBJ1-1; tentatively, D is TRBD1 (5 bases). Trimming cost V 7 bases and J 4 bases, with 13 bases left between them. CDR1 and CDR2 (germline): LNHDA, SQIVND (reference sequence). There are 13 residues in the CDR3. Here the CDR3 reads CASIDRGGTEAFF. The CDR3 DNA reads TGTGCCAGTATCGACCGGGGGGGCACTGAAGCTTTCTTT.

The chain employs TRBV4-1 and TRBJ1-1; D is uncertain. Between the trimmed V and J ends, which lost 0 bases and 6 bases, there was a span of 11 bases. CDR3 size: 14 residues. The V gene's germline CDR1 is MGHRA and CDR2 YSYEKL. CDR3 region: CASSQEGYVAEAFF. DNA for the CDR3: TGCGCCAGCAGCCAAGAGGGATATGTCGCTGAAGCTTTCTTT.

The V gene is TRBV30, the J gene TRBJ1-3, with D tentatively TRBD1 (5 bases). Trimming took off 0 bases at V and 4 bases at J, with 13 bases between the two ends. CDR1 GTSNPN and CDR2 SVGIG come from the germline V gene (reference sequence). CDR3 length: 15 amino acids. This CDR3 reads CAWSVRRGSGNTIYF. The CDR3 bases are TGTGCCTGGAGTGTACGAAGGGGATCAGGAAACACCATATATTTT.

J is TRBJ2-2 and V is TRBV14; TRBD2 aligns across 8 bases. Germline trimming cut 4 bases from V and 7 bases from J; bases unmatched to any gene: 5. CDR3 length equals 14 residues. The germline CDR1 and CDR2 sequences are SGHDN and FVKESK. CDR3 coding DNA: TGTGCCAGCAGCCTGGGACTAGGTTTCGGGGAGCTGTTTTTT. This sequence encodes CASSLGLGFGELFF.

The gene calls are TRBV18 and TRBJ2-2; TRBD2 is a possible D gene (5 bases). The CDR3 is 15 residues long. Germline V lookup: CDR1 KGHSH, CDR2 LQKENI. V was pared by 2 bases and J by 4 bases, with 11 bases between. The CDR3: CASSPMWELTGELFF. The CDR3 nucleotides read TGTGCCAGCTCACCAATGTGGGAGCTCACCGGGGAGCTGTTTTTT. Supplemented by reference TRBV18 and TRBJ2-2, the full variable domain reads NAGVMQNPRHLVRRRGQEARLRCSPMKGHSHVYWYRQLPEEGLKFMVYLQKENIIDESGMPKERFSAEFPKEGPSILRIQQVVRGDSAAYFCASSPMWELTGELFFGEGSRLTVL.

This rearrangement joins TRBV7-2 to TRBJ2-3, with 8 bases identical to TRBD1. CDR1 is SGHTA and CDR2 is FQGNSA in the germline V gene. Trimming took 1 base from V and 5 from J; bases not matched to a gene: 5. CDR3 size: 15 residues. The DNA of the CDR3 is TGTGCCAGCAGCTTAGAGGCAGGGGGCAGAGATACGCAGTATTTT. Translated, it gives CASSLEAGGRDTQYF.

V gene TRBV11-2 combines with J gene TRBJ1-1; D not resolved. Germline values: CDR1 SGHAT, CDR2 FQNNGV. V was shortened by 5 bases and J by 10 bases, with 14 bases between the two germline ends. The CDR3 has 12 amino acids. DNA of the CDR3: TGTGCCAGCAGCCCAGTTAGTAGTGGAGCTTTCTTT. Protein: CASSPVSSGAFF.

As concerns this clone: Additional DNA sequences in this sample encode the identical CDR3. The J gene is TRBJ2-7, the V gene TRBV27; no definite D call. Germline CDR1 and CDR2: MNHEY and SMNVEV (reference sequence). V lost 0 bases and J 0 bases, leaving 9 bases between the germline ends. This CDR3 contains 15 residues. The chain's CDR3 is CASSLSPRSSYEQYF. The DNA for the CDR3 is TGTGCCAGCAGTTTATCTCCCAGGAGCTCCTACGAGCAGTACTTC.

V is TRBV11-2 and J is TRBJ2-7; 8 positions match TRBD2. Germline V gene data show CDR1 as SGHAT and CDR2 as FQNNGV. J was trimmed by 3 bases and V by 5 bases; bases with no gene match: 6. This CDR3 has 14 amino acids. The CDR3 sequence is CASSVTSGNYEQYF. The CDR3 region has the DNA TGTGCCAGCAGCGTAACTAGCGGAAACTACGAGCAGTACTTC.

This chain uses TRBV29-1 with TRBJ1-4; D gene unclear. V lost 4 bases, J lost 6 bases, and 15 bases lay in between. CDR3 length: 14 residues. Germline V CDR1 and CDR2: SQVTM, ANQGSEA. CDR3: CSVGTFKTDEKLFF. CDR3 DNA sequence: TGCAGCGTTGGGACTTTTAAAACGGATGAAAAACTGTTTTTT.